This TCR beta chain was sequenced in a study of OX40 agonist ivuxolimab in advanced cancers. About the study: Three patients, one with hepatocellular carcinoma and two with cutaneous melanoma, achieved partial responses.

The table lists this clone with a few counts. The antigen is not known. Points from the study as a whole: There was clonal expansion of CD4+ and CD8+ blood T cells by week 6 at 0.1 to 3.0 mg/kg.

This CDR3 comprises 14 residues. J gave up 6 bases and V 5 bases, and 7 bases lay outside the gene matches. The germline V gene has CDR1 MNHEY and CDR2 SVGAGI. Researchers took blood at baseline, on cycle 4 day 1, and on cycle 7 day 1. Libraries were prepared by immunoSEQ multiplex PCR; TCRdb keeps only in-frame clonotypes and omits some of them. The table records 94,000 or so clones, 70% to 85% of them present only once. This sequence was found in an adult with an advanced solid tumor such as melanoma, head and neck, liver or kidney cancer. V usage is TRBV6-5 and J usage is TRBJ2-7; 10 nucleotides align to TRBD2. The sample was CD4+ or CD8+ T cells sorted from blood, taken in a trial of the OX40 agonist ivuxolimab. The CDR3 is CASSSPAGGSEQYF. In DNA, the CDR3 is TGTGCCAGCAGTAGCCCAGCGGGAGGGAGCGAGCAGTACTTC.